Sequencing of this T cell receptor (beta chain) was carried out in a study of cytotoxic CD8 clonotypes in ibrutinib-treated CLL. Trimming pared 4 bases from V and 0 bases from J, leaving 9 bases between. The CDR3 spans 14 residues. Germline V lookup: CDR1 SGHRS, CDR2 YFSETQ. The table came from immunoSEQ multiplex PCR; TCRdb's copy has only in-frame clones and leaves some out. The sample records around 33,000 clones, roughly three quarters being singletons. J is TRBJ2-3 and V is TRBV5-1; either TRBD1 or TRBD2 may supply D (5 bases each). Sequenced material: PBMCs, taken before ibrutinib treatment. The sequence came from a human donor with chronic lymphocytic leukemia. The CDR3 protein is CASSQGPSTDTQYF. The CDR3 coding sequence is TGCGCCAGCAGCCAGGGACCCAGCACAGATACGCAGTATTTT.